The rows below give T cell receptor beta chains drawn from one sample of a study of technical replicates of blood from a few donors. Using immunoSEQ multiplex PCR, the repertoire was profiled, and TCRdb retains in-frame clones only, with some absent. Altogether some 93,000 clones are present, 95% being singletons, with the ten largest covering 0.26%. Sequencing was carried out using T cells isolated from PBMCs. These receptors were taken from a human donor in good health. Each CDR3 is given with its conserved first and last residue. The D gene is left open where the match is weak. Some rows have no size entry. The others give once, few or many, or a class for an expanded clone.

v_gene: TRBV19
abundance: NA
j_gene: TRBJ2-7
d_gene: NA
CDR3nt: TGTGCCAGTAGTCTGACAGGTGCCTACGAGCAGTACTTC
CDR3aa: CASSLTGAYEQYF

v_gene: TRBV6-1
abundance: NA
j_gene: TRBJ1-1
d_gene: NA
CDR3nt: TGTGCCAGCAGCGAGACAGCGACCCTTGAAGCTTTCTTT
CDR3aa: CASSETATLEAFF

v_gene: TRBV4-1
abundance: few
j_gene: TRBJ1-1
d_gene: NA
CDR3nt: TGCGCCAGCAGCCAAGTACTTTGGGGGGTCCAAGCTTTCTTT
CDR3aa: CASSQVLWGVQAFF

v_gene: TRBV6-5
abundance: NA
j_gene: TRBJ2-7
d_gene: NA
CDR3nt: TGTGCCAGCAGTCCCTTGACGGCCCAAACTAGCGAGCAGTACTTC
CDR3aa: CASSPLTAQTSEQYF

v_gene: TRBV6-5
abundance: NA
j_gene: TRBJ2-3
d_gene: TRBD1
CDR3nt: TGTGCCAGCAGTTCGGGACAGGGACAGTATTTT
CDR3aa: CASSSGQGQYF

v_gene: TRBV5-4
abundance: NA
j_gene: TRBJ1-1
d_gene: TRBD1
CDR3nt: TGTGCCAGCAGCATGACCGGACAGGGAGGTGGTGAAGCTTTCTTT
CDR3aa: CASSMTGQGGGEAFF

v_gene: TRBV28
abundance: NA
j_gene: TRBJ1-2
d_gene: TRBD1
CDR3nt: TGTGCCAGCAATACTCTACAGGGGGCGCTCTTTCATGGCTACACCTTC
CDR3aa: CASNTLQGALFHGYTF

v_gene: TRBV27
abundance: NA
j_gene: TRBJ1-2
d_gene: NA
CDR3nt: TGTGCCAGCAGTTTATCGATTTTCGGTGGCTACACCTTC
CDR3aa: CASSLSIFGGYTF

v_gene: TRBV4-2
abundance: NA
j_gene: TRBJ2-7
d_gene: NA
CDR3nt: TGTGCCAGCAGCCAAGGGGAGTACGAGCAGTACTTC
CDR3aa: CASSQGEYEQYF

v_gene: TRBV5-1
abundance: NA
j_gene: TRBJ2-3
d_gene: TRBD2
CDR3nt: TGCGCCAGCAGCTTGGGGACTAGTTACCCTGGCACAGATACGCAGTATTTT
CDR3aa: CASSLGTSYPGTDTQYF

v_gene: TRBV9
abundance: NA
j_gene: TRBJ2-2
d_gene: NA
CDR3nt: TGTGCCAGCAGCGTAGGGCAGGGCTATAGTGGCACCGGGGAGCTGTTTTTT
CDR3aa: CASSVGQGYSGTGELFF

v_gene: TRBV6-5
abundance: NA
j_gene: TRBJ2-7
d_gene: TRBD1
CDR3nt: TGTGCCAGCAGTCAAAGACAGGGGGGGGAGCAGTACTTC
CDR3aa: CASSQRQGGEQYF

v_gene: TRBV11-2
abundance: NA
j_gene: TRBJ2-1
d_gene: TRBD2
CDR3nt: TGTGCCAGCAGCTTAGGGACTAGCGGGGGGAGTGAGCAGTTCTTC
CDR3aa: CASSLGTSGGSEQFF

v_gene: TRBV19
abundance: NA
j_gene: TRBJ2-7
d_gene: TRBD2
CDR3nt: TGTGCCAGTAGTATTCTAGCGGGGTCTGATTACGAGCAGTACTTC
CDR3aa: CASSILAGSDYEQYF

v_gene: TRBV5-1
abundance: NA
j_gene: TRBJ2-7
d_gene: TRBD2
CDR3nt: TGCGCCAATGGGGGGAACTCTAGCGGGGGAGGATACGAGCAGTACTTC
CDR3aa: CANGGNSSGGGYEQYF

v_gene: TRBV13
abundance: NA
j_gene: TRBJ1-4
d_gene: NA
CDR3nt: TGTGCCAGCAGCCAAAGACAGTCAACTAATGAAAAACTGTTTTTT
CDR3aa: CASSQRQSTNEKLFF

v_gene: TRBV30
abundance: once
j_gene: TRBJ2-1
d_gene: TRBD2
CDR3nt: TGTGCCTGGGGCCGGACTAGCGGGGGCCAGAGCTCCTACAATGAGCAGTTCTTC
CDR3aa: CAWGRTSGGQSSYNEQFF

v_gene: TRBV27
abundance: NA
j_gene: TRBJ2-7
d_gene: NA
CDR3nt: TGTGCCAGCAGTTTAGGCCCCCCCTACGAGCAGTACTTC
CDR3aa: CASSLGPPYEQYF

v_gene: TRBV7-9
abundance: NA
j_gene: TRBJ2-2
d_gene: TRBD2
CDR3nt: TGTGCCAGCAGCTTACGGGCCGGGAGGACCGGGGAGCTGTTTTTT
CDR3aa: CASSLRAGRTGELFF

v_gene: TRBV5-1
abundance: NA
j_gene: TRBJ1-3
d_gene: NA
CDR3nt: TGCGCCAGCAGCTTGGGCAGGCGTTACTCTGGAAACACCATATATTTT
CDR3aa: CASSLGRRYSGNTIYF

v_gene: TRBV5-1
abundance: NA
j_gene: TRBJ1-5
d_gene: TRBD1
CDR3nt: TGCGCCAGCAGCTTGGGGACAGGGTCCAATCAGCCCCAGCATTTT
CDR3aa: CASSLGTGSNQPQHF

v_gene: TRBV10-2
abundance: NA
j_gene: TRBJ2-5
d_gene: TRBD2
CDR3nt: TGCGCCAGCAGTCATCGGACTAGCAATTGGGAGACCCAGTACTTC
CDR3aa: CASSHRTSNWETQYF

v_gene: TRBV12-5
abundance: once
j_gene: TRBJ1-5
d_gene: NA
CDR3nt: TGTGCTAGTGGTTTGGTAGTTCGGGGGGCGGTTCAGCCCCAGCATTTT
CDR3aa: CASGLVVRGAVQPQHF